These T cell receptor beta chains were read from a single sample in a study of beta chain features in type 1 diabetes. The table came from immunoSEQ multiplex PCR; TCRdb's copy has only in-frame clones and leaves some out. The sample lists approximately 160,000 clones, 7.5% to 10% occurring once. Sequenced: central memory CD4+ T cells from blood. The receptors derive from a woman younger than 35 in good health. Each CDR3 is given with its conserved first and last residue. D genes are given only for firm matches. Clone size appears in some rows only: once, few, many, or a class for an expanded clone.

clone_size: NA
j_call: TRBJ2-3
v_call: TRBV11-3
d_call: NA
cdr3_nt: TGTGCCAGCAGCTTAGTAGAACAGGCGCAGTATTTT
cdr3_aa: CASSLVEQAQYF

clone_size: few
j_call: TRBJ2-7
v_call: TRBV6-5
d_call: TRBD2
cdr3_nt: TGTGCCAGCAGTTACGTGGGCGGGAGGGCCTCACAGCAGTACTTC
cdr3_aa: CASSYVGGRASQQYF

clone_size: NA
j_call: TRBJ1-2
v_call: TRBV6-5
d_call: TRBD1
cdr3_nt: TGTGCCAGCAGCTCCCCGGGACAGGTGTATGGCTACACCTTC
cdr3_aa: CASSSPGQVYGYTF

clone_size: few
j_call: TRBJ2-7
v_call: TRBV4-3
d_call: NA
cdr3_nt: TGCGCCAGCAGCCAAGATCCCCAGGGAAGGTACGAGCAGTACTTC
cdr3_aa: CASSQDPQGRYEQYF

clone_size: NA
j_call: TRBJ2-5
v_call: TRBV7-2
d_call: TRBD2
cdr3_nt: TGTGCCAGCAGCCTGGGACTAGCGGGGGACCAAGAGACCCAGTACTTC
cdr3_aa: CASSLGLAGDQETQYF

clone_size: NA
j_call: TRBJ2-5
v_call: TRBV5-1
d_call: NA
cdr3_nt: TGCGCCAGCAGCCTCGGAGGACAGAGAAAAGAGACCCAGTACTTC
cdr3_aa: CASSLGGQRKETQYF

clone_size: many
j_call: TRBJ2-2
v_call: TRBV29-1
d_call: TRBD1
cdr3_nt: TGCCGTCCTACCGACAGGGGAGCGAACACCGGGGAGCTGTTTTTT
cdr3_aa: CRPTDRGANTGELFF

clone_size: many
j_call: TRBJ2-3
v_call: TRBV11-2
d_call: NA
cdr3_nt: TGTGCCAGCAGCATACTTACTGATACGCAGTATTTT
cdr3_aa: CASSILTDTQYF

clone_size: NA
j_call: TRBJ1-1
v_call: TRBV23-1
d_call: NA
cdr3_nt: TGCGCCAGCAGTCACCCACCTCCTCAGGGTCAGAACACTGAAGCTTTCTTT
cdr3_aa: CASSHPPPQGQNTEAFF

clone_size: few
j_call: TRBJ1-1
v_call: TRBV19
d_call: NA
cdr3_nt: TGTGCCAGTAGTATCGGGGAGAACACTGAAGCTTTCTTT
cdr3_aa: CASSIGENTEAFF

clone_size: NA
j_call: TRBJ2-4
v_call: TRBV4-3
d_call: NA
cdr3_nt: TGCGCCAGCAGCCAGCGGGGGCCCCCGGCGGACATTCAGTACTTC
cdr3_aa: CASSQRGPPADIQYF

clone_size: NA
j_call: TRBJ2-5
v_call: TRBV7-3
d_call: NA
cdr3_nt: TGTGCCAGCAGCTTCTCCAGGGATGAGACCCAGTACTTC
cdr3_aa: CASSFSRDETQYF

clone_size: few
j_call: TRBJ2-1
v_call: TRBV7-8
d_call: TRBD2
cdr3_nt: TGTGCCAGCAGCTTAGTGTTTAGCGGGAGGAATGAGCAGTTCTTC
cdr3_aa: CASSLVFSGRNEQFF

clone_size: NA
j_call: TRBJ1-5
v_call: TRBV11-2
d_call: NA
cdr3_nt: TGTGCCAGCAGCCCCGAACAGCATCAGCCCCAGCATTTT
cdr3_aa: CASSPEQHQPQHF

clone_size: few
j_call: TRBJ2-5
v_call: TRBV7-9
d_call: NA
cdr3_nt: TGTGCCAGCAGCCAATCGGGTGGTTCGGTGACCCAGTACTTC
cdr3_aa: CASSQSGGSVTQYF

clone_size: NA
j_call: TRBJ2-7
v_call: TRBV5-1
d_call: NA
cdr3_nt: TGCGCCAGCAGCTTGGGACAACAGGGTTTTAACGAGCAGTACTTC
cdr3_aa: CASSLGQQGFNEQYF

clone_size: few
j_call: TRBJ2-3
v_call: TRBV7-2
d_call: TRBD2
cdr3_nt: TGTGCCAGCAGCTTAGTAGCGGGTTCCGATACGCAGTATTTT
cdr3_aa: CASSLVAGSDTQYF